This T cell receptor beta chain is from a study of cytomegalovirus exposure and HLA in healthy donors. In the case of this clone: Its target is not known.

Sequenced by immunoSEQ multiplex PCR; TCRdb stores in-frame clones only, minus some. The sample carries roughly 330,000 clones, approximately 90% recorded once. Overall study results and limits: Specific recognition of CMV antigens was confirmed in vitro for a few chains (all CMV-associated).

The sample consisted of PBMCs. The TCR comes from a woman in her thirties in good health and CMV-seropositive.

The CDR3 DNA reads as TGTGCCTGGAGTGTAATGTTACTAGCCAAAAACATTCAGTACTTC. Residues: CAWSVMLLAKNIQYF. V usage is TRBV30 and J usage is TRBJ2-4; D is undetermined. The CDR3 covers 15 residues. V was cut by 0 bases and J by 0 bases, with 9 bases left in between. Germline values: CDR1 GTSNPN, CDR2 SVGIG (reference sequence).